Below, one T cell receptor beta chain is given with its context. Its antigen is currently unknown. The data are from a study of shared clonotypes between healthy human individuals. Study context: Ranging from 18 to 49 in age, donors were two women and a few men. Three CD4 naive, three CD4 memory, two CD8 naive and one CD8 memory plate were used per donor. General study points: Sorted-subset sequencing was shown by rarefaction to be incomplete despite large depth.

Here immunoSEQ multiplex PCR was the method, and the copy in TCRdb shows in-frame clones only, minus some. The data contain about 2.4 million clones, approximately 92% of them singletons. The sequence came from a young man in good health. Specimen: naive CD4+ T cells sorted from blood. Noted subset: CD45RA+ positively selected.

The CDR3 protein is CASSSNRDRAYNEQFF. The CDR3 bases are TGTGCCAGCAGCTCAAACCGGGACAGGGCCTACAATGAGCAGTTCTTC. The chain joins TRBV5-4 to TRBJ2-1; 9 nucleotides agree with TRBD1. The CDR3 extends over 16 amino acids. Trimming cost V 3 bases and J 2 bases; bases outside gene matches: 6. The germline V gene has CDR1 SGHNT and CDR2 YYREEE (reference sequence).